The 8 T cell receptor beta chains below were found in one sample sequenced in a study of tumor-infiltrating lymphocytes in primary liver carcinoma. A primer in the constant region served to generate TCR beta cDNA from 450 to 650 ng of total RNA. Slightly modified ARM-PCR, run as three nested multiplex PCR rounds, produced the TCR beta libraries. The first two PCR rounds used TRBV1-TRBV30 forward primers with a C-beta reverse primer, about 10 cycles each. A single record per CDR3 protein comes from TCRdb applying MiXCR to the multiplex PCR reads. The sample lists about 54,000 distinct CDR3 sequences; about three quarters were seen once. From about 19-30 mg of unsorted bulk tissue, DNA and RNA were co-extracted together. Sample: liver tumor tissue from sampling region 2. Subset in this sample: tumor region T2, inferior pole. Source of these receptors: a man aged 40-55 years with primary liver carcinoma and hepatitis B virus infection.

Concerning this clonotype: A read error may account for a junction end that differs from germline. The rearrangement links TRBV6-1 to TRBJ2-2; D might be TRBD1 (6 bases). From germline, CDR1 is MNHNS and CDR2 SASEGT. The CDR3 totals 17 residues. DNA for the CDR3: TGTGCCAGCAGTTTAACAGGGTACTCGCCTAACACCAGGGAGCTGTTTTTT. It codes for CASSLTGYSPNTRELFF.

A word on this clonotype: At one of its ends the junction is not consistent with the germline gene, which may arise from a read error. This chain links TRBV6-5 with TRBJ1-1, with D perhaps TRBD1 (5 bases). The CDR3 sequence is 13 residues long. Germline V CDR1 and CDR2: MNHEY, SVGAGI. The CDR3 here is CASSYSTGAEVFF. CDR3 nucleotide sequence: TGTGCCAGCAGTTACTCGACTGGGGCTGAAGTTTTCTTT.

With respect to this clonotype: Germline is not matched at one junction end, which may reflect a read error. The chain carries TRBV12-3 or TRBV12-4 and TRBJ2-4; 7 bases are a match to TRBD1. The CDR3 consists of 14 residues. The CDR3 sequence is CANSAQGGDSIQYF. DNA for the CDR3: TGTGCCAACAGTGCCCAGGGTGGGGACAGCATTCAGTACTTC.

Concerning this clonotype: A clone one base away is much larger, so this may be a read error. The rearrangement links TRBV10-3 to TRBJ1-4, with TRBD1 matching 7 bases. This CDR3 has 13 residues. Per the germline V gene, CDR1 is ENHRY and CDR2 is SYGVKD. CDR3 protein: CVISGTENEKLFF. CDR3 bases: TGTGTCATCAGTGGGACAGAGAATGAAAAACTGTTTTTT.

A note on this clonotype: One junction end disagrees with the germline gene, perhaps due to a read error. For the CDR3, the DNA is TGTGTCAGCAGATTGGGCAGGGCAAACACCGGGGAGCTGTTTTTT. Translation gives CVSRLGRANTGELFF. The chain couples TRBV12-3 or TRBV12-4 to TRBJ2-2; D possibly corresponds to TRBD1 (5 bases). This CDR3 comprises 15 residues.

The sample holds one count of this clonotype. This sequence may be a read error, since a much larger clone differs from it by one base. The rearrangement uses TRBV5-1 and TRBJ1-2; D might be TRBD1 (5 bases). The CDR3 runs 17 residues. V lost 0 bases and J 0 bases, leaving 15 bases between the germline ends. Germline V gene data show CDR1 as SGHRS and CDR2 as YFSETQ. The CDR3: CASSLVGHGATNYGYTF. CDR3 sequence (DNA): TGCGCCAGCAGCTTGGTTGGACACGGGGCAACTAACTATGGCTACACCTTC. The full variable domain, rest sourced from reference TRBV5-1 and TRBJ1-2, is KAGVTQTPRYLIKTRGQQVTLSCSPISGHRSVSWYQQTPGQGLQFLFEYFSETQRNKGNFPGRFSGRQFSNSRSEMNVSTLELGDSALYLCASSLVGHGATNYGYTFGSGTRLTVV.

The chain carries TRBV29-1 and TRBJ2-1, with a possible D match to TRBD1 (5 bases). CDR3 length: 15 residues. Trimming removed 6 bases from V and 5 bases from J, with 20 bases in between. Germline assignment: CDR1 SQVTM and CDR2 ANQGSEA. The CDR3: CSVGPPSSYHNEQFF. CDR3 bases: TGCAGCGTGGGGCCTCCTTCAAGTTACCACAATGAGCAGTTCTTC.

About this clonotype itself: Mismatch with germline at one junction end may stem from a read error. The chain combines TRBV5-4 with TRBJ2-7; D gene unclear. The CDR3 loop spans 13 amino acids. Germline V gives CDR1 SGHNT, CDR2 YYREEE (reference sequence). The CDR3: CASRMDRTYEQYF. CDR3 sequence (DNA): TGTGCCAGCAGGATGGACCGAACCTACGAACAGTACTTC.